The next 10 T cell receptor beta chains were all read from a single sample in a study of OX40 agonist ivuxolimab in advanced cancers. Method: immunoSEQ multiplex PCR; TCRdb's copy keeps in-frame clones and lacks some. Of some 25,000 clones in the sample, over 70% were seen once. The sample was CD4+ or CD8+ T cells sorted from blood, taken in a trial of the OX40 agonist ivuxolimab. These receptors originate from an adult with an advanced solid tumor such as melanoma, head and neck, liver or kidney cancer.

The rearrangement joins TRBV6-5 to TRBJ2-3, with TRBD2 as a possible D gene (6 bases). Germline V gives CDR1 MNHEY, CDR2 SVGAGI. CDR3 length: 15 residues. The V and J ends lost 4 bases and 2 bases respectively, with 13 bases between them. The CDR3 DNA reads as TGTGCCAGCAGTTCGACCGGGGGATCCACAGATACGCAGTATTTT. Amino acid sequence: CASSSTGGSTDTQYF.

The chain is built from TRBV27 and TRBJ2-3; possibly TRBD1 or TRBD2 for D (5 bases each). This CDR3 contains 15 residues. The V end lost 5 bases, the J end lost 2 bases, and 14 bases lay between the germline ends. Germline CDR1 and CDR2: MNHEY and SMNVEV (reference sequence). CDR3 loop: CASSIGTGLTDTQYF. The CDR3 coding sequence is TGTGCCAGCAGTATCGGTACGGGGCTCACAGATACGCAGTATTTT.

The chain recombines TRBV7-2 with TRBJ2-1; D is undetermined. Trimming stripped 5 bases from V and 8 bases from J, with 16 bases between. The germline V gene encodes CDR1 SGHTA and CDR2 FQGNSA. CDR3 size: 14 residues. CDR3 nucleotides: TGTGCCAGCAGCCCATCTCGGGCCGTGGATGAGCAGTTCTTC. It yields the protein CASSPSRAVDEQFF.

In this sample, this clone turned up a few times. The chain is built from TRBV19 and TRBJ1-2; 9 bases are a match to TRBD1. V shed 7 bases, J shed 7 bases, and the junction held 7 bases outside the gene matches. Germline CDR1 and CDR2: LNHDA and SQIVND (reference sequence). The CDR3 length is 13 residues. DNA for the CDR3: TGTGCCAGTACCGAACAGGGGGCGGGTGGCTACACCTTC. This codes for CASTEQGAGGYTF.

This chain joins TRBV2 and TRBJ2-4; unclear D gene. The CDR3 length is 17 residues. The germline CDR1 and CDR2 sequences are SNHLY and FYNNEI. V shed 5 bases and J shed 0 bases, with 17 bases lying between them. The CDR3 here is CASSLPIGRLAKNIQYF. CDR3 nucleotides: TGTGCCAGCAGTTTACCAATTGGGCGGCTAGCCAAAAACATTCAGTACTTC.

The rearrangement joins TRBV11-2 to TRBJ1-1; D is possibly TRBD1 (5 bases). The CDR3 consists of 18 residues. V dropped 5 bases and J dropped 3 bases, with 25 bases sitting between them. Germline loops: CDR1 SGHAT, CDR2 FQNNGV. The CDR3 DNA is TGTGCCAGCAGCCCCGGTCTGAGGGGCGAAAGGTTGGACACTGAAGCTTTCTTT. This codes for CASSPGLRGERLDTEAFF.

DNA for the CDR3: TGTGCCAGCAGTTACTCCCGGGGGGCAGAGCGTGGCTACACCTTC. Translating it yields CASSYSRGAERGYTF. The rearrangement uses TRBV6-6 and TRBJ1-2; D is possibly TRBD1 (6 bases). The germline V and J ends were trimmed by 0 bases and 7 bases, with 15 bases remaining between them. The CDR3 runs to 15 residues. Germline-derived CDR1 and CDR2 are MNHNY and SVGAGI (reference sequence).

The chain employs TRBV19 and TRBJ1-2; no clear D gene. V was pared by 7 bases and J by 8 bases, with 17 bases between. The CDR3 has 13 amino acids. Germline CDR1 reads LNHDA; CDR2 reads SQIVND (reference sequence). CDR3 in amino acids: CASTPRTVLGYTF. CDR3 nucleotide sequence: TGTGCCAGTACACCCCGGACGGTCCTCGGCTACACCTTC.

J is TRBJ1-2 and V is TRBV18; 12 bases match TRBD1. CDR1 KGHSH and CDR2 LQKENI come from the germline V gene. V trimming: 4 bases; J trimming: 5 bases; junction bases outside the gene matches: 5. This CDR3 is 15 amino acids long. CDR3 in amino acids: CASSRGTGGEYGYTF. The CDR3 DNA is TGTGCCAGCTCACGGGGGACAGGGGGCGAGTATGGCTACACCTTC.

With regard to this clone: An end of the junction differs from the germline gene, which may be a read error. The rearrangement uses TRBV5-4 and TRBJ1-2; D unclear. The CDR3 is made up of 12 amino acids. Germline lookup yields CDR1 SGHNT and CDR2 YYREEE (reference sequence). Written as DNA, the CDR3 is TGTGCGAGCACGGTCGGAACTTATGGCTACACCTTC. Its protein product is CASTVGTYGYTF. Full variable domain (outside the CDR3, taken from reference TRBV5-4 and TRBJ1-2): ETGVTQSPTHLIKTRGQQVTLRCSSQSGHNTVSWYQQALGQGPQFIFQYYREEENGRGNFPPRFSGLQFPNYSSELNVNALELDDSALYLCASTVGTYGYTFGSGTRLTVV.